This record concerns one T cell receptor beta chain sequence. The antigen is undetermined. The sample belongs to a study of radiation and T cells in renal cell carcinoma. Overall study: Nephrectomy followed 15 Gy stereotactic body radiation by 4 weeks. General study points: Pretreatment tumor biopsies were lacking, so baseline clonotypes are unknown.

With 2 bases removed from V and 1 base from J, the gap between germline ends came to 9 bases. CDR3 length: 15 residues. Germline V gives CDR1 LGHNT, CDR2 FRNRAP. Measured with immunoSEQ multiplex PCR; TCRdb has only the in-frame clones, and not every one. The sample has roughly 60,000 clones, around 80% seen once; the top ten hold roughly 7.4%. The time point was: blood 2 weeks post-SBRT. Treatment specified: 15 Gy SBRT to primary tumor, nephrectomy 4 weeks later. The tumor was a clear cell renal cell carcinoma. This TCR was recovered from a man between 60 and 75 years old with renal cell carcinoma. The sample was blood, taken from a patient whose treatment included radiotherapy and nephrectomy. The J gene is TRBJ1-5, the V gene TRBV12-5; perhaps TRBD1 as D (5 bases). Written as DNA, the CDR3 is TGTGCTAGTGGTTTGTCTCAGGGAAGCAATCAGCCCCAGCATTTT. Encoded protein: CASGLSQGSNQPQHF.